A single sample is the source of the 26 T cell receptor beta chains below, sequenced in a study of T cells in localized non-small cell lung cancer. Profiled with immunoSEQ multiplex PCR; TCRdb holds only in-frame clones, not every one. The sample shows roughly 50,000 clones, roughly 90% of them seen only once. Sequencing used peripheral blood, obtained before any cancer treatment. The receptors stem from a man between 40 and 70 years old with stage I lung adenocarcinoma.

The chain links TRBV6-5 to TRBJ1-5, with D hard to call. This CDR3 comprises 13 residues. Trimming pared 2 bases from V and 6 bases from J, leaving 8 bases between. The germline V gene encodes CDR1 MNHEY and CDR2 SVGAGI. CDR3 loop: CASSYNRSQPQHF. CDR3 DNA sequence: TGTGCCAGCAGTTACAATAGGAGTCAGCCCCAGCATTTT.

This rearrangement joins TRBV7-9 to TRBJ2-5, with D maybe TRBD1 (5 bases). CDR1 and CDR2 (germline): SEHNR, FQNEAQ (reference sequence). The ends were cut back, 5 bases at V and 0 bases at J, with 7 bases in the middle. The CDR3 contains 13 residues. The CDR3 DNA reads TGTGCCAGCAGCCAGGGAAACCAAGAGACCCAGTACTTC. Residues: CASSQGNQETQYF.

V is TRBV13 and J is TRBJ2-5, with 14 bases matching TRBD2. V was clipped by 5 bases and J by 5 bases; unmatched bases: 7. The CDR3 is made up of 16 amino acids. Germline loops: CDR1 PRHDT, CDR2 FYEKMQ (reference sequence). The CDR3 protein is CASSRGLAGEGETQYF. CDR3 bases: TGTGCCAGCAGCCGGGGACTAGCGGGAGAGGGTGAGACCCAGTACTTC.

This chain uses TRBV11-2 with TRBJ1-5; the D is unclear. This CDR3 has 19 residues. V gave up 6 bases and J gave up 0 bases, with 24 bases separating them. Germline CDR1 and CDR2: SGHAT and FQNNGV. In DNA, the CDR3 is TGTGCCAGCAGATTAATTACAGTGGCGGGGATTTATAGCAATCAGCCCCAGCATTTT. Its protein is CASRLITVAGIYSNQPQHF.

V and J are TRBV7-8 and TRBJ2-7, with 8 bases lining up with TRBD1. The trim removed 4 bases at V and 3 bases at J, leaving 2 bases unmatched. Germline V gene sequence: CDR1 SGHVS, CDR2 FQNEAQ. The CDR3 is 13 residues long. The CDR3 nucleotides are TGTGCCAGCAGCTCCGACAGGGGCTACGAGCAGTACTTC. As protein: CASSSDRGYEQYF.

This chain links TRBV30 with TRBJ2-7; 7 nucleotides align to TRBD2. CDR3 length equals 13 residues. Unmatched junction bases numbered 3, after V lost 3 bases and J lost 1 base. CDR1 is GTSNPN and CDR2 is SVGIG in the germline V gene (reference sequence). CDR3 bases: TGTGCCTGGAGGTCGGGAGGTTCCTACGAGCAGTACTTC. As protein: CAWRSGGSYEQYF.

The V and J genes are TRBV7-9 and TRBJ2-3; D is ambiguous. V was trimmed by 1 base and J by 6 bases, leaving 11 bases between them. The CDR3 covers 14 residues. Germline-derived CDR1 and CDR2 are SEHNR and FQNEAQ (reference sequence). This CDR3 reads CASSLGIARDTQYF. The CDR3 DNA is TGTGCCAGCAGCTTAGGGATAGCTCGGGATACGCAGTATTTT.

The J gene is TRBJ2-5, the V gene TRBV5-4, with TRBD1 identical over 7 bases. After removal of 3 bases from V and 3 bases from J, the junction contained 2 bases not matched to a gene. Per the germline V gene, CDR1 is SGHNT and CDR2 is YYREEE (reference sequence). This CDR3 region has 13 residues. CDR3 nucleotides: TGTGCCAGCAGCTGGACAGGTGAAGAGACCCAGTACTTC. It codes for CASSWTGEETQYF.

This chain joins TRBV4-1 and TRBJ1-1; D unresolved. CDR1 is MGHRA and CDR2 is YSYEKL in the germline V gene. This CDR3 contains 12 residues. Trimming shortened V by 1 base and J by 4 bases, and 4 bases separated the two germline ends. As DNA, the CDR3 is TGCGCCAGCAGCCAAGTGTTCACTGAAGCTTTCTTT. It translates to CASSQVFTEAFF.

The V gene is TRBV2, the J gene TRBJ1-5, with no clear D. The V end lost 10 bases, the J end lost 4 bases, and 14 bases lay between the germline ends. Germline V gene lookup returns CDR1 SNHLY and CDR2 FYNNEI. CDR3 length equals 13 residues. The CDR3 reads CATRFGTNQPQHF. The CDR3 nucleotides are TGTGCCACTAGATTCGGAACAAATCAGCCCCAGCATTTT.

CDR3 in amino acids: CASSRVGRGNSGYTF. The CDR3 nucleotides are TGTGCCAGTAGTAGGGTCGGCAGGGGCAATAGTGGCTACACCTTC. J is TRBJ1-2 and V is TRBV19; D might be TRBD1 (6 bases). The CDR3 runs 15 residues. Looked up from germline, CDR1 is LNHDA and CDR2 is SQIVND (reference sequence). Between the trimmed V and J ends, which lost 4 bases and 7 bases, there was a span of 19 bases.

CDR3 sequence: CASSMGRGNTEAFF. CDR3 sequence (DNA): TGTGCCAGCTCAATGGGGAGGGGGAACACTGAAGCTTTCTTT. The J gene is TRBJ1-1, the V gene TRBV18, with a weak D call TRBD1 (5 bases). The CDR3 is made up of 14 amino acids. Germline-derived CDR1 and CDR2 are KGHSH and LQKENI. V dropped 5 bases and J dropped 1 base, with 11 bases sitting between them.

J is TRBJ2-1 and V is TRBV6-1, with 7 bases lining up with TRBD2. V was clipped by 7 bases and J by 6 bases; unmatched bases: 12. This CDR3 contains 15 residues. Looked up from germline, CDR1 is MNHNS and CDR2 is SASEGT. The CDR3 bases are TGTGCCAGCACGCGGGAGACGCCTCACATCAATGAGCAGTTCTTC. This gives the protein CASTRETPHINEQFF.

V is TRBV9 and J is TRBJ1-1, with a weak D call TRBD1 (5 bases). There are 15 residues in the CDR3. CDR1 is SGDLS, CDR2 YYNGEE, per germline. V dropped 0 bases and J dropped 4 bases, with 13 bases sitting between them. The DNA of the CDR3 is TGTGCCAGCAGCGTAGACGGGGGTGAGTTCACTGAAGCTTTCTTT. Amino acids: CASSVDGGEFTEAFF.

The J gene is TRBJ2-7, the V gene TRBV4-1; 7 nucleotides line up with TRBD2. V lost 1 base and J lost 4; bases outside the gene matches: 10. CDR3 size: 16 residues. Germline loops: CDR1 MGHRA, CDR2 YSYEKL. The CDR3 here is CASSQVGGPRGYEQYF. The CDR3 DNA is TGCGCCAGCAGCCAAGTGGGAGGGCCGCGGGGGTACGAGCAGTACTTC.

The rearrangement joins TRBV7-8 to TRBJ1-2; D perhaps matches TRBD1 (5 bases). The CDR3 length is 14 residues. CDR1 is SGHVS and CDR2 is FQNEAQ in the germline V gene. V was shortened by 5 bases and J by 4 bases, with 14 bases between the two germline ends. The CDR3 sequence: CASSPIGGTYGYTF. CDR3 nucleotide sequence: TGTGCCAGCAGCCCTATCGGGGGGACCTATGGCTACACCTTC.

V and J are TRBV9 and TRBJ1-1, with 9 positions matching TRBD1. Germline V CDR1 and CDR2: SGDLS, YYNGEE. V trimming: 3 bases; J trimming: 5 bases; junction bases outside the gene matches: 8. The CDR3 has 15 residues. In DNA form, the CDR3 reads TGTGCCAGCAGCGGCGGGACAGGGTTGCAAACTGAAGCTTTCTTT. It yields the protein CASSGGTGLQTEAFF.

The chain has TRBV18 and TRBJ2-7, with unresolved D. Germline V gene lookup returns CDR1 KGHSH and CDR2 LQKENI. There are 13 residues in the CDR3. Trimming removed 3 bases at V and 3 bases at J, with 9 bases between. CDR3 in amino acids: CASSPVRDYEQYF. Written as DNA, the CDR3 is TGTGCCAGCTCACCTGTAAGGGACTACGAGCAGTACTTC.

The rearrangement links TRBV11-2 to TRBJ2-6; either TRBD1 or TRBD2 may supply D (5 bases each). V lost 11 bases, J lost 0 bases, and 11 bases lay in between. The CDR3 has 14 amino acids. Germline V gene sequence: CDR1 SGHAT, CDR2 FQNNGV. This chain's CDR3 is CAVPGASGANVLTF. The DNA for the CDR3 is TGTGCCGTTCCCGGGGCCTCTGGGGCCAACGTCCTGACTTTC. Supplemented by reference TRBV11-2 and TRBJ2-6, the full variable domain reads EAGVAQSPRYKIIEKRQSVAFWCNPISGHATLYWYQQILGQGPKLLIQFQNNGVVDDSQLPKDRFSAERLKGVDSTLKIQPAKLEDSAVYLCAVPGASGANVLTFGAGSRLTVL.

The DNA for the CDR3 is TGTGCCAGCTGGGGGCAGGTACGGAGAAGCTCCTACGAGCAGTACTTC. Its translation: CASWGQVRRSSYEQYF. The rearrangement uses TRBV2 and TRBJ2-7; possible D gene TRBD1, 6 bases. Deletions cut 8 bases from V and 0 bases from J, with 20 bases between. The CDR3 totals 16 residues. Germline V CDR1 and CDR2: SNHLY, FYNNEI. Complete variable domain (other parts from reference TRBV2 and TRBJ2-7): EPEVTQTPSHQVTQMGQEVILRCVPISNHLYFYWYRQILGQKVEFLVSFYNNEISEKSEIFDDQFSVERPDGSNFTLKIRSTKLEDSAMYFCASWGQVRRSSYEQYFGPGTRLTVT.

This clone was recorded once. The chain couples TRBV28 to TRBJ1-4; TRBD1 agrees at 7 bases. V shed 6 bases, J shed 4 bases, and the junction held 8 bases outside the gene matches. There are 15 residues in the CDR3. The V gene's germline CDR1 is MDHEN and CDR2 SYDVKM. The CDR3: CASSLTGVFNEKLFF. The CDR3 region has the DNA TGTGCCAGCAGCCTCACAGGGGTCTTTAATGAAAAACTGTTTTTT.

The chain is built from TRBV7-8 and TRBJ2-6; D gene unclear. Germline CDR1 SGHVS, CDR2 FQNEAQ. The ends were cut back, 4 bases at V and 0 bases at J, with 13 bases in the middle. This CDR3 comprises 17 residues. CDR3 sequence: CASSSRTGRSGANVLTF. The CDR3 nucleotides read TGTGCCAGCAGCTCCAGGACCGGTCGCTCTGGGGCCAACGTCCTGACTTTC.

The V and J genes are TRBV7-3 and TRBJ2-1, with 7 bases identical to TRBD2. CDR1 SGHTA and CDR2 FQGTGA come from the germline V gene. Trimming removed 5 bases from V and 9 bases from J; junction bases left unmatched: 10. CDR3 size: 14 residues. This CDR3 reads CASSPWEGRGEQFF. The CDR3 DNA reads as TGTGCCAGCAGCCCCTGGGAGGGTAGGGGTGAGCAGTTCTTC.

J is TRBJ1-2 and V is TRBV11-2; D is perhaps TRBD1 (6 bases). The CDR3 loop spans 13 amino acids. Germline V gene data show CDR1 as SGHAT and CDR2 as FQNNGV. Trimming stripped 7 bases from V and 4 bases from J, with 13 bases between. The CDR3 DNA is TGTGCCAGCACCAAAGGGGGGTTCTATGGCTACACCTTC. As protein: CASTKGGFYGYTF.

The gene calls are TRBV11-2 and TRBJ2-6, with no clear D. This CDR3 has 18 amino acids. Germline loops: CDR1 SGHAT, CDR2 FQNNGV. V gave up 2 bases and J gave up 1 base, with 15 bases separating them. In DNA, the CDR3 is TGTGCCAGCAGCTTACGGTCGGCAGTCTGGTCTGGGGCCAACGTCCTGACTTTC. This gives the protein CASSLRSAVWSGANVLTF.

Concerning this clone itself: Different DNA sequences within this sample yield the same CDR3. This chain uses TRBV19 with TRBJ1-2, with 8 bases fitting TRBD1. CDR1 LNHDA and CDR2 SQIVND come from the germline V gene (reference sequence). There are 11 residues in the CDR3. V lost 9 bases to trimming and J lost 9 bases; unmatched junction nucleotides: 6. For the CDR3, the DNA is TGTGCCAGCAGTCGGGACAGGAGCTACACCTTC. Protein sequence: CASSRDRSYTF.